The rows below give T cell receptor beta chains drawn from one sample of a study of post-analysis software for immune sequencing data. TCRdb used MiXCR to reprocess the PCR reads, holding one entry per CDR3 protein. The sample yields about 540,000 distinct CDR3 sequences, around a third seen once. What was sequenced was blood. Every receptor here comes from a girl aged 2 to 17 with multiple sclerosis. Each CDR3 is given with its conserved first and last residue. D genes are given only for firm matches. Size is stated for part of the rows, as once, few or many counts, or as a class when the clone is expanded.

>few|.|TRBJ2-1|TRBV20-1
CSARGPHHNEQFF
TGCAGTGCCCGAGGACCACACCACAATGAGCAGTTCTTC
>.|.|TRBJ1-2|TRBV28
CASSPDGAWNGYTF
TGTGCCAGCAGTCCCGACGGGGCGTGGAATGGCTACACCTTC
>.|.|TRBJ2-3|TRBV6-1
CASSAAGATRITDTQYF
TGTGCCAGCAGTGCCGCGGGGGCGACCAGGATCACAGATACGCAGTATTTT
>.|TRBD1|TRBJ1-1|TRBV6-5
CASRSRYGQGYEAFF
TGTGCCAGCAGATCCCGATACGGACAGGGCTATGAAGCTTTCTTT
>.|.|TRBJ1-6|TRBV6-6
CASTQGVSPLHF
TGTGCCAGCACCCAGGGAGTCTCACCCCTCCACTTT
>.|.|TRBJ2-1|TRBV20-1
CSARDPDYNEQFF
TGCAGTGCTAGAGATCCGGACTACAATGAGCAGTTCTTC
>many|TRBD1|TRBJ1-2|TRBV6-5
CASSRDRNYGYTF
TGTGCCAGCAGTCGGGACAGAAACTATGGCTACACCTTC
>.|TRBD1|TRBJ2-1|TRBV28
CASRSGTGGYNEQFF
TGTGCCAGCAGGTCCGGGACAGGGGGCTACAATGAGCAGTTCTTC
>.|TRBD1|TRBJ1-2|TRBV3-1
CASSRTRQGRGYTF
TGTGCCAGCAGCCGCACCCGACAGGGCCGGGGCTACACCTTC
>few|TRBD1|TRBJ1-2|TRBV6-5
CASSWDSGDGYTF
TGTGCCAGCAGTTGGGACAGCGGCGATGGCTACACCTTC
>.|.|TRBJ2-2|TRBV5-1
CASSYQGETGELFF
TGCGCCAGCAGCTACCAGGGAGAAACCGGGGAGCTGTTTTTT
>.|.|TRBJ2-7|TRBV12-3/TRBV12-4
CASSSPPTGAYEQYF
TGTGCCAGCAGCTCTCCCCCGACAGGCGCCTACGAGCAGTACTTC